The clone carrying this TCR beta chain was observed once. Libraries were prepared by immunoSEQ multiplex PCR; TCRdb keeps only in-frame clonotypes and omits some of them. This repertoire shows approximately 73,000 clones, roughly 94% found once; its top ten account for about 0.25%. This record belongs to a study of technical replicates of blood from a few donors. With 1 base clipped from V and 0 bases from J, the junction kept 7 bases outside the gene matches. The CDR3 spans 19 residues. Germline loops: CDR1 SGHAT, CDR2 FQNNGV. The chain is built from TRBV11-2 and TRBJ2-2, with 11 bases identical to TRBD2. The source is a human donor in good health. Sequenced sample: T cells isolated from PBMCs. CDR3 region: CASSLVPGLAESNTGELFF. DNA for the CDR3: TGTGCCAGCAGCTTAGTACCGGGACTAGCGGAATCGAACACCGGGGAGCTGTTTTTT.